The 28 T cell receptor beta chains in this list originate from one sample, sequenced in a study of CD8 T cells in Susac syndrome. Reverse transcription of about 0.45 to 1 ug RNA used random hexamers. A single record per CDR3 protein comes from TCRdb applying MiXCR to the immunoSEQ multiplex PCR reads. The data hold around 280,000 distinct CDR3 sequences, with roughly 81% observed a single time. Sample: CD8+ T cells from PBMCs. The origin of the receptors is a human donor with multiple sclerosis.

The chain uses TRBV5-1 and TRBJ1-2; TRBD1 matches at 7 bases. The V and J ends lost 4 bases and 8 bases, in that order; junction bases with no gene match: 17. There are 16 residues in the CDR3. In germline, CDR1 is SGHRS, CDR2 YFSETQ. CDR3 residues: CASSTGTDGAFVGYTF. The CDR3 DNA reads as TGCGCCAGCAGCACAGGGACAGATGGGGCATTCGTAGGCTACACCTTC.

The chain has TRBV7-9 and TRBJ2-7; TRBD2 matches 9 bases. The CDR3 covers 15 residues. Germline V gene data show CDR1 as SEHNR and CDR2 as FQNEAQ (reference sequence). The ends lost 0 bases at V and 3 bases at J; junction bases unmatched: 3. The CDR3 nucleotides read TGTGCCAGCAGCTTAGCAGGCGGGAGGGACTACGAGCAGTACTTC. Its translation: CASSLAGGRDYEQYF.

The V gene is TRBV9, the J gene TRBJ2-2; TRBD2 aligns across 8 bases. The germline gives CDR1 SGDLS, CDR2 YYNGEE. V lost 1 base to trimming and J lost 0 bases; unmatched junction nucleotides: 8. This CDR3 has 18 amino acids. The CDR3 nucleotides are TGTGCCAGCAGCGTAATATGGACTAGCCGTCCGAACACCGGGGAGCTGTTTTTT. Amino acids: CASSVIWTSRPNTGELFF.

This clonotype appeared a single time. The rearrangement uses TRBV5-5 and TRBJ2-3; D call uncertain. The V and J ends lost 9 bases and 8 bases respectively, with 16 bases between them. This CDR3 comprises 12 residues. The germline V gene encodes CDR1 SGHKS and CDR2 YYEKEE (reference sequence). Here the CDR3 DNA reads TGTGCCACCACCCGATTATTCGGTACGCAGTATTTT. It is translated as CATTRLFGTQYF.

The chain employs TRBV5-1 and TRBJ2-1, with D perhaps TRBD1 (5 bases). With 3 bases removed from V and 1 base from J, the gap between germline ends came to 11 bases. Per germline, CDR1 SGHRS and CDR2 YFSETQ. The CDR3 consists of 15 residues. The CDR3 nucleotides read TGCGCCAGCAGCTACCACAGGTTATCCTACAATGAGCAGTTCTTC. Protein sequence: CASSYHRLSYNEQFF.

This clonotype came up a few times. V and J are TRBV6-5 and TRBJ2-7; 7 positions agree with TRBD1. Losses at the gene ends were 0 bases for V and 3 bases for J; bases not matched to a gene: 2. Germline CDR1 and CDR2: MNHEY and SVGAGI. There are 14 residues in the CDR3. The CDR3 sequence is CASSYSGQDYEQYF. DNA of the CDR3: TGTGCCAGCAGTTACTCAGGACAGGACTACGAGCAGTACTTC.

The V call is TRBV10-3, the J call TRBJ1-2; TRBD1 might be the D (6 bases). Trimming removed 3 bases at V and 3 bases at J, with 14 bases between. Germline V lookup: CDR1 ENHRY, CDR2 SYGVKD. The CDR3 has 15 residues. CDR3 sequence reads: CAISDTGYRDYGYTF. The CDR3 DNA reads as TGTGCCATCAGTGACACAGGGTATCGAGACTATGGCTACACCTTC.

V gene TRBV19 combines with J gene TRBJ2-1, with 10 bases matching TRBD2. CDR3 length: 19 residues. Germline loops: CDR1 LNHDA, CDR2 SQIVND (reference sequence). The junction had 9 bases not matched to a gene; V was cut back by 1 base and J by 0 bases. The CDR3 here is CASSIGSSGRMSSYNEQFF. CDR3 DNA: TGTGCCAGTAGTATAGGAAGTAGCGGGAGGATGAGCTCCTACAATGAGCAGTTCTTC.

This rearrangement joins TRBV3-1 to TRBJ2-1, with 9 bases aligning to TRBD1. The CDR3 length is 16 residues. Germline V lookup: CDR1 LGHDT, CDR2 YNNKEL (reference sequence). The junction had 10 bases not matched to a gene; V was cut back by 2 bases and J by 8 bases. The CDR3 DNA follows: TGTGCCAGCAGCCAATCTCCCTGGACAGGGGAGGATGAGCAGTTCTTC. This codes for CASSQSPWTGEDEQFF.

The gene calls are TRBV11-2 and TRBJ1-5, with TRBD1 identical over 7 bases. CDR3 length: 14 amino acids. Trimming cost V 4 bases and J 6 bases; bases outside gene matches: 6. CDR1 is SGHAT, CDR2 FQNNGV, per germline. The CDR3 region is CASSYTGAGQPQHF. The DNA of the CDR3 is TGTGCCAGCAGCTATACAGGGGCAGGTCAGCCCCAGCATTTT.

The V call is TRBV19, the J call TRBJ2-5, with 9 bases matching TRBD1. J lost 5 bases, V lost 5 bases, and 9 bases had no gene match. The germline V gene has CDR1 LNHDA and CDR2 SQIVND (reference sequence). This CDR3 has 15 residues. CDR3 DNA sequence: TGTGCCAGTAGTCGCACAGGGGGCAGCGGGGAGACCCAGTACTTC. Amino acids: CASSRTGGSGETQYF.

The V gene is TRBV28, the J gene TRBJ2-3; D gene ambiguous. Trimming took 6 bases from V and 5 from J, leaving 24 bases between them. CDR1 is MDHEN, CDR2 SYDVKM, per germline. This CDR3 is 17 amino acids long. The CDR3 DNA is TGTGCCAGCAGCCTACCGGTCGGGTCGGAGCTGGAAGATACGCAGTATTTT. Translating it yields CASSLPVGSELEDTQYF.

This chain links TRBV27 with TRBJ1-1, with a tentative D call TRBD1 (6 bases). The CDR3 totals 14 residues. CDR1 MNHEY and CDR2 SMNVEV come from the germline V gene (reference sequence). The V end was cut by 3 bases, the J end by 1 base, with 9 bases between. The CDR3 sequence: CASSFQTGNTEAFF. The CDR3, as DNA: TGTGCCAGCAGTTTTCAGACAGGGAACACTGAAGCTTTCTTT.

The chain employs TRBV4-1 and TRBJ2-3, with D uncertain. The CDR3 has 17 amino acids. The germline V gene encodes CDR1 MGHRA and CDR2 YSYEKL. Deletions cut 0 bases from V and 6 bases from J, with 19 bases between. The CDR3 sequence is CASSQDETLSSTDTQYF. Written as DNA, the CDR3 is TGCGCCAGCAGCCAAGACGAGACACTAAGTTCCACGGATACGCAGTATTTT.

The CDR3 reads CASRGVGGTNEKLFF. The CDR3 DNA reads as TGTGCCAGCAGGGGCGTCGGGGGGACTAATGAAAAACTGTTTTTT. The rearrangement links TRBV27 to TRBJ1-4, with D perhaps TRBD1 (5 bases). Germline assignment: CDR1 MNHEY and CDR2 SMNVEV (reference sequence). There are 15 residues in the CDR3. Trimming took 6 bases from V and 2 from J, leaving 13 bases between them.

This clonotype was seen more than once but under ten times. The gene calls are TRBV5-4 and TRBJ1-2; TRBD1 might be the D (5 bases). CDR3 length: 15 residues. Germline V CDR1 and CDR2: SGHNT, YYREEE (reference sequence). V lost 4 bases, J lost 4 bases, and 17 bases lay in between. Here the CDR3 reads CASSQDPGGGYGYTF. CDR3 DNA: TGTGCCAGCAGCCAAGATCCCGGGGGTGGCTATGGCTACACCTTC.

The chain joins TRBV6-1 to TRBJ1-1; 7 nucleotides match TRBD1. CDR3 length: 15 amino acids. The V gene's germline CDR1 is MNHNS and CDR2 SASEGT. V shed 6 bases and J 1 base; nucleotides not matched to a gene: 8. CDR3 DNA sequence: TGTGCCAGCAGCGAAACTTACAGGGGGAACACTGAAGCTTTCTTT. This encodes CASSETYRGNTEAFF.

The rearrangement uses TRBV6-1 and TRBJ2-1, with D perhaps matching TRBD2 (6 bases). CDR1 MNHNS and CDR2 SASEGT come from the germline V gene. This CDR3 contains 20 residues. V lost 0 bases, J lost 4 bases, and 25 bases lay in between. In DNA form, the CDR3 reads TGTGCCAGCAGTGAAGCGGTCCAATGGCGGGCAACGGCGGGATACAATGAGCAGTTCTTC. This translates into CASSEAVQWRATAGYNEQFF.

Remarks on this clonotype: One end of the junction fails to match germline, which may point to a read error. V gene TRBV7-6 combines with J gene TRBJ2-1; 9 positions match TRBD2. From germline, CDR1 is SGHVS and CDR2 FNYEAQ. The CDR3 runs 16 residues. The DNA for the CDR3 is TGTGCCAGCAGCGTAGCTAGCGGGGTTCGCAACAATGAGCAGTTCTTC. Amino acid sequence: CASSVASGVRNNEQFF. Drawing the rest from reference TRBV7-6 and TRBJ2-1, the complete variable domain is GAGVSQSPRYKVTKRGQDVALRCDPISGHVSLYWYRQALGQGPEFLTYFNYEAQQDKSGLPNDRFSAERPEGSISTLTIQRTEQRDSAMYRCASSVASGVRNNEQFFGPGTRLTVL.

This clonotype came up a few times. The V and J genes are TRBV4-1 and TRBJ1-5, with D uncertain. With 0 bases removed from V and 5 bases from J, the gap between germline ends came to 11 bases. CDR1 and CDR2 from the germline V gene are MGHRA and YSYEKL. The CDR3 runs to 15 residues. This CDR3 reads CASSQERGDYQPQHF. CDR3 nucleotide sequence: TGCGCCAGCAGCCAAGAACGAGGCGACTATCAGCCCCAGCATTTT.

The chain is built from TRBV20-1 and TRBJ1-2; D gene ambiguous. Trimming removed 6 bases from V and 8 bases from J, with 10 bases in between. Germline V gene lookup returns CDR1 DFQATT and CDR2 SNEGSKA (reference sequence). The CDR3 has 10 residues. This chain's CDR3 is CSASSGGYTF. For the CDR3, the DNA is TGCAGTGCCTCGTCCGGGGGCTACACCTTC.

The chain employs TRBV13 and TRBJ2-7; 10 bases are shared with TRBD2. The CDR3 contains 16 residues. V shed 1 base, J shed 0 bases, and the junction held 3 bases outside the gene matches. Germline CDR1 and CDR2: PRHDT and FYEKMQ (reference sequence). CDR3 loop: CASSLAGTSASYEQYF. The CDR3 region has the DNA TGTGCCAGCAGCTTAGCCGGGACTAGCGCCTCCTACGAGCAGTACTTC. The variable domain in full, with the rest retrieved from reference TRBV13 and TRBJ2-7, is AAGVIQSPRHLIKEKRETATLKCYPIPRHDTVYWYQQGPGQDPQFLISFYEKMQSDKGSIPDRFSAQQFSDYHSELNMSSLELGDSALYFCASSLAGTSASYEQYFGPGTRLTVT.

V usage is TRBV23-1 and J usage is TRBJ2-1; D not resolved. TRBV23-1 is recorded as an ORF, its role being uncertain. V was shortened by 8 bases and J by 3 bases, with 5 bases between the two germline ends. This CDR3 region has 11 residues. CDR3 region: CASRVYNEQFF. CDR3 in DNA: TGCGCCAGCCGGGTCTACAATGAGCAGTTCTTC.

The rearrangement links TRBV27 to TRBJ1-4; D gene unclear. Trimming pared 8 bases from V and 8 bases from J, leaving 15 bases between. Germline CDR1 reads MNHEY; CDR2 reads SMNVEV (reference sequence). CDR3 size: 13 residues. This CDR3 is CASSDGVMEKLFF. In DNA form, the CDR3 reads TGTGCCAGCTCTGACGGGGTAATGGAAAAACTGTTTTTT.

The CDR3 DNA is TGCGCCAGCAGCCGCTTGTCTTTTGAGGAGCAGTACTTC. Translating it yields CASSRLSFEEQYF. V and J are TRBV4-1 and TRBJ2-7; D is unresolved. This CDR3 has 13 residues. Germline V CDR1 and CDR2: MGHRA, YSYEKL. The ends were cut back, 4 bases at V and 7 bases at J, with 14 bases in the middle.

The V call is TRBV20-1, the J call TRBJ1-2, with D possibly being TRBD1 (5 bases). V shed 1 base and J shed 10 bases, with 10 bases lying between them. CDR1 and CDR2 from the germline V gene are DFQATT and SNEGSKA (reference sequence). The length of the CDR3 is 11 residues. The CDR3 region has the DNA TGCAGTGCTAGAGGGGCGGGGGTCTACACCTTC. This gives the protein CSARGAGVYTF.

V and J are TRBV24-1 and TRBJ1-5; D remains ambiguous. Germline loops: CDR1 KGHDR, CDR2 SFDVKD. V was clipped by 0 bases and J by 3 bases, with 5 bases between them. This CDR3 region has 14 residues. The CDR3 protein is CATSDLWTNQPQHF. CDR3 sequence (DNA): TGTGCCACCAGTGATTTGTGGACCAATCAGCCCCAGCATTTT.

V usage is TRBV2 and J usage is TRBJ1-2, with a tentative D call TRBD1 (6 bases). The CDR3 has 12 residues. Trimming shortened V by 10 bases and J by 6 bases, and 15 bases separated the two germline ends. Germline V gives CDR1 SNHLY, CDR2 FYNNEI. CDR3 residues: CATPGGFDGYTF. CDR3 DNA: TGTGCCACTCCGGGGGGCTTCGATGGCTACACCTTC.